These 24 T cell receptor beta chains came from one sample sequenced in a study of glioma-infiltrating T cells after dendritic cell vaccination. The data were produced by immunoSEQ multiplex PCR, yet TCRdb's version contains in-frame clones alone and is incomplete. The sample gives tens of thousands of clones, approximately 90% of which show up once; 2.2% is in the top ten. The source was blood, collected before dendritic cell vaccination. These TCRs come from a human donor with glioblastoma.

The chain has TRBV19 and TRBJ1-2; 9 bases match TRBD1. Germline loops: CDR1 LNHDA, CDR2 SQIVND (reference sequence). Unmatched junction bases numbered 15, after V lost 6 bases and J lost 13 bases. The CDR3 runs to 14 residues. The CDR3, as DNA: TGTGCCAGTAGACAATCGGGACAGGGTGGCCGATGCACCTTC. It translates to CASRQSGQGGRCTF.

V and J are TRBV18 and TRBJ2-1; 10 bases are shared with TRBD2. The CDR3 has 16 residues. After removal of 0 bases from V and 14 bases from J, the junction contained 13 bases not matched to a gene. CDR1 is KGHSH and CDR2 is LQKENI in the germline V gene. The CDR3 sequence: CASSPPSRALAGDKFF. CDR3 DNA sequence: TGTGCCAGCTCACCACCGAGTCGGGCCCTAGCGGGGGATAAGTTCTTC.

The chain uses TRBV9 and TRBJ2-5; weak D call: TRBD1 (6 bases). Germline lookup yields CDR1 SGDLS and CDR2 YYNGEE. This CDR3 spans 15 amino acids. Trimming shortened V by 0 bases and J by 5 bases, and 14 bases separated the two germline ends. This CDR3 reads CASSVVEGVAETQYF. CDR3 nucleotide sequence: TGTGCCAGCAGCGTAGTTGAGGGGGTAGCGGAGACCCAGTACTTC. Based on the CDR3 plus reference TRBV9 and TRBJ2-5, the full variable domain is DSGVTQTPKHLITATGQRVTLRCSPRSGDLSVYWYQQSLDQGLQFLIQYYNGEERAKGNILERFSAQQFPDLHSELNLSSLELGDSALYFCASSVVEGVAETQYFGPGTRLLVL.

This rearrangement joins TRBV5-6 to TRBJ2-3; 12 bases map to TRBD2. The CDR3 has 16 residues. Germline trimming cut 3 bases from V and 5 bases from J; bases unmatched to any gene: 7. CDR1 and CDR2 (germline): SGHDT, YYEEEE. CDR3 sequence reads: CASSSTSGGPLDTQYF. The CDR3 DNA reads as TGTGCCAGCAGCTCCACTAGCGGGGGGCCTTTAGATACGCAGTATTTT.

This clone was seen a few times. The chain joins TRBV5-1 to TRBJ2-3; D is unclear. Germline assignment: CDR1 SGHRS and CDR2 YFSETQ. V gave up 0 bases and J gave up 2 bases, with 13 bases separating them. The CDR3 spans 16 residues. Here the CDR3 reads CASSLVTGGDTDTQYF. CDR3 coding DNA: TGCGCCAGCAGCTTGGTAACCGGCGGAGACACAGATACGCAGTATTTT. The entire variable domain, with the rest obtained from reference TRBV5-1 and TRBJ2-3, is as follows: KAGVTQTPRYLIKTRGQQVTLSCSPISGHRSVSWYQQTPGQGLQFLFEYFSETQRNKGNFPGRFSGRQFSNSRSEMNVSTLELGDSALYLCASSLVTGGDTDTQYFGPGTRLTVL.

The chain is built from TRBV29-1 and TRBJ2-5; the match to TRBD1 covers 7 bases. Germline-derived CDR1 and CDR2 are SQVTM and ANQGSEA. V lost 5 bases and J lost 4; bases outside the gene matches: 7. The CDR3 runs 13 residues. The CDR3 nucleotides read TGCAGCGTTCTTAGCTCAGGGGGAGAGACCCAGTACTTC. It encodes CSVLSSGGETQYF.

The chain uses TRBV25-1 and TRBJ2-3; 9 bases are a match to TRBD1. Trimming removed 6 bases from V and 1 base from J; junction bases left unmatched: 5. The CDR3 totals 15 residues. Germline V gene data show CDR1 as MGHDK and CDR2 as SYGVNS. CDR3 protein: CASRARDRGTDTQYF. CDR3 DNA sequence: TGTGCCAGCAGAGCCCGGGACAGGGGCACAGATACGCAGTATTTT.

This clone was detected once. This chain links TRBV29-1 with TRBJ2-7; D call uncertain. The CDR3 totals 10 residues. With 6 bases removed from V and 3 bases from J, the gap between germline ends came to 6 bases. CDR1 and CDR2 from the germline V gene are SQVTM and ANQGSEA. Here the CDR3 DNA reads TGCAGCGTCCAGGACTACGAGCAGTACTTC. Translating gives CSVQDYEQYF.

This clone was detected only a few times. This sequence joins TRBV5-1 and TRBJ2-5; 8 bases agree with TRBD2. The V segment lost 6 bases and the J segment 0 bases; nucleotides outside the gene matches: 7. The CDR3 runs to 15 residues. The germline V gene has CDR1 SGHRS and CDR2 YFSETQ. Here the CDR3 DNA reads TGCGCCAGCACCCGAGCGGGGGTATACCAAGAGACCCAGTACTTC. This encodes CASTRAGVYQETQYF.

The gene calls are TRBV14 and TRBJ2-7; D is undetermined. The CDR3 spans 13 residues. Trimming left V 1 base short and J 2 bases short, with 6 bases between. CDR1 SGHDN and CDR2 FVKESK come from the germline V gene. The CDR3 reads CASSQGPPYEQYF. Written as DNA, the CDR3 is TGTGCCAGCAGCCAAGGGCCCCCCTACGAGCAGTACTTC.

The chain employs TRBV9 and TRBJ1-1; 7 bases match TRBD1. The length of the CDR3 is 16 residues. Germline assignment: CDR1 SGDLS and CDR2 YYNGEE. Trimming at V came to 2 bases and at J to 3 bases, leaving 10 bases not matched to a gene. CDR3 amino acids: CASSVSGWDRDTEAFF. CDR3 coding DNA: TGTGCCAGCAGCGTTTCAGGATGGGACAGAGACACTGAAGCTTTCTTT.

The chain combines TRBV19 with TRBJ2-1; D is ambiguous. Trimming left V 10 bases short and J 0 bases short, with 13 bases between. There are 14 residues in the CDR3. Germline V gene lookup returns CDR1 LNHDA and CDR2 SQIVND (reference sequence). DNA of the CDR3: TGTGCCACCAACCGCCGGAGCTCCTACAATGAGCAGTTCTTC. This gives the protein CATNRRSSYNEQFF.

On this clone: The junction differs from germline at one of its ends, possibly a read error. The sample holds other DNA sequences that translate to the same CDR3. The V call is TRBV5-1, the J call TRBJ2-2, with D possibly matching TRBD2 (6 bases). This CDR3 spans 15 amino acids. The germline CDR1 and CDR2 sequences are SGHRS and YFSETQ. CDR3 nucleotide sequence: TGCGCCAGCAGCTTGGAGCGCGGGGCCACCGGGGAGTTGTTTTTT. Its protein product is CASSLERGATGELFF.

This chain connects TRBV18 to TRBJ1-3; 7 bases are shared with TRBD1. Germline values: CDR1 KGHSH, CDR2 LQKENI. After removal of 3 bases from V and 0 bases from J, the junction contained 8 bases not matched to a gene. This CDR3 contains 17 residues. CDR3 sequence reads: CASSPRQGQSSGNTIYF. DNA of the CDR3: TGTGCCAGCTCACCCAGACAGGGCCAAAGCTCTGGAAACACCATATATTTT.

The CDR3 nucleotides read TGTGCCAGCAGTCAACAGGGGGCTGATACGCAGTATTTT. Protein product: CASSQQGADTQYF. The genes are TRBV5-4 and TRBJ2-3, with 9 positions matching TRBD1. J lost 6 bases, V lost 5 bases, and 4 bases had no gene match. The CDR3 is 13 amino acids. The germline gives CDR1 SGHNT, CDR2 YYREEE (reference sequence).

This clone was seen only once. The chain recombines TRBV5-1 with TRBJ1-1, with D possibly matching TRBD1 (5 bases). CDR3 length: 15 amino acids. Germline-derived CDR1 and CDR2 are SGHRS and YFSETQ. V lost 1 base and J lost 6, with 16 bases in between. CDR3 DNA: TGCGCCAGCAGCTTGTTTATCGGGGGAGGCTCTGAAGCTTTCTTT. Translation gives CASSLFIGGGSEAFF.

The chain is built from TRBV19 and TRBJ1-4; 8 nucleotides line up with TRBD1. The CDR3 length is 13 residues. J lost 14 bases, V lost 6 bases, and 11 bases had no gene match. The germline gives CDR1 LNHDA, CDR2 SQIVND (reference sequence). This chain's CDR3 is CASSIGTGDHLFF. The CDR3 DNA reads TGTGCCAGTAGCATCGGGACAGGCGATCACCTGTTTTTT. The full variable domain, completed using reference TRBV19 and TRBJ1-4, is DGGITQSPKYLFRKEGQNVTLSCEQNLNHDAMYWYRQDPGQGLRLIYYSQIVNDFQKGDIAEGYSVSREKKESFPLTVTSAQKNPTAFYLCASSIGTGDHLFFGSGTQLSVL.

This clone was detected once. The junction and the germline gene differ at one end; a read error may be behind it. This specimen includes other DNA sequences encoding the same CDR3. The rearrangement links TRBV6-5 to TRBJ1-6; 9 nucleotides match TRBD1. Germline V lookup: CDR1 MNHEY, CDR2 SVGAGI. The CDR3 is made up of 15 amino acids. CDR3: CASSLGQGMNSPLHF. The CDR3 DNA reads as TGTGCCAGCAGTCTGGGACAGGGTATGAATTCCCCCCTCCACTTT.

The chain combines TRBV5-5 with TRBJ2-7, with D tentatively TRBD1 (5 bases). With 0 bases removed from V and 6 bases from J, the gap between germline ends came to 7 bases. CDR1 SGHKS and CDR2 YYEKEE come from the germline V gene (reference sequence). The length of the CDR3 is 12 residues. Here the CDR3 reads CASSLAQGEQYF. In nucleotides, the CDR3 is TGTGCCAGCAGCTTGGCCCAGGGCGAGCAGTACTTC. Full variable domain (remainder filled in from reference TRBV5-5 and TRBJ2-7): DAGVTQSPTHLIKTRGQQVTLRCSPISGHKSVSWYQQVLGQGPQFIFQYYEKEERGRGNFPDRFSARQFPNYSSELNVNALLLGDSALYLCASSLAQGEQYFGPGTRLTVT.

The genes are TRBV11-2 and TRBJ1-1, with 8 bases fitting TRBD1. With 5 bases clipped from V and 2 bases from J, the junction kept 7 bases outside the gene matches. The V gene's germline CDR1 is SGHAT and CDR2 FQNNGV. The CDR3 extends over 15 amino acids. CDR3 DNA sequence: TGTGCCAGCAGCCCAGGACAGGGTGGAAACACTGAAGCTTTCTTT. It translates to CASSPGQGGNTEAFF.

The chain uses TRBV5-1 and TRBJ2-5; 9 nucleotides match TRBD1. The junction had 12 bases not matched to a gene; V was cut back by 5 bases and J by 10 bases. This CDR3 comprises 14 residues. Germline V gives CDR1 SGHRS, CDR2 YFSETQ. CDR3 in amino acids: CASRNTGGATGQYF. Here the CDR3 DNA reads TGCGCCAGCAGAAATACAGGGGGCGCGACAGGCCAGTACTTC.

The chain's CDR3 is CASTKTGPGHNEQFF. As DNA, the CDR3 is TGTGCCAGCACCAAGACAGGACCCGGCCACAATGAGCAGTTCTTC. The chain links TRBV11-2 to TRBJ2-1; a weak D match, TRBD1 (6 bases). Germline V lookup: CDR1 SGHAT, CDR2 FQNNGV. Trimming stripped 7 bases from V and 5 bases from J, with 18 bases between. This CDR3 has 15 residues.

J is TRBJ2-6 and V is TRBV19; 7 nucleotides line up with TRBD1. There are 17 residues in the CDR3. J gave up 6 bases and V 2 bases, and 10 bases lay outside the gene matches. CDR1 is LNHDA and CDR2 is SQIVND in the germline V gene (reference sequence). CDR3 sequence: CASSITGTAVVANVLTF. The CDR3 DNA sequence: TGTGCCAGTAGTATAACCGGGACAGCCGTCGTGGCCAACGTCCTGACTTTC. Full variable domain (remainder filled in from reference TRBV19 and TRBJ2-6): DGGITQSPKYLFRKEGQNVTLSCEQNLNHDAMYWYRQDPGQGLRLIYYSQIVNDFQKGDIAEGYSVSREKKESFPLTVTSAQKNPTAFYLCASSITGTAVVANVLTFGAGSRLTVL.

The chain carries TRBV19 and TRBJ1-5, with a weak D call TRBD1 (5 bases). Deletions cut 5 bases from V and 6 bases from J, with 14 bases between. Germline V CDR1 and CDR2: LNHDA, SQIVND (reference sequence). The CDR3 contains 14 residues. The CDR3 bases are TGTGCCAGTAGTGCAGACAGATTCGGTCAGCCCCAGCATTTT. Its translation: CASSADRFGQPQHF.